These T cell receptor beta chains were read from a single sample in a study of PD-1 blockade in mismatch repair-deficient tumors. Sequencing used immunoSEQ multiplex PCR; TCRdb keeps in-frame clones, though not all of them. Among about 66,000 clones, 70% to 80% were seen once, and the ten largest hold 4.5% to 7%. The sequences come from peripheral blood, collected 2 weeks after starting pembrolizumab. These receptors originate from an adult with mismatch repair-deficient cancer. The conserved cysteine and the conserved F or W are not part of the CDR3 here. A D gene is named only where the DNA matches it firmly.

d_gene | len | j_gene | v_gene | CDR3aa
TRBD2 | 16 | TRBJ2-3 | TRBV7-2 | ASSSRTSGSSSTDTQY
. | 13 | TRBJ2-3 | TRBV12-5 | ASSGGGGSTDTQY
. | 10 | TRBJ2-5 | TRBV2 | ASRGNEETQY
. | 12 | TRBJ2-1 | TRBV30 | AWKEWSSYNEQF
TRBD1 | 15 | TRBJ2-2 | TRBV18 | ASSPGTASRDTGELF
. | 14 | TRBJ2-7 | TRBV14 | ASSQDSWGGSYEQY
TRBD1 | 15 | TRBJ1-1 | TRBV19 | ASSPRQGAFRYTEAF
. | 11 | TRBJ2-5 | TRBV9 | ASSVGGEETQY
. | 11 | TRBJ1-1 | TRBV2 | ASSVFGGTEAF
. | 13 | TRBJ1-4 | TRBV19 | ASSIRSGGNEKLF
TRBD1 | 13 | TRBJ1-2 | TRBV2 | ASSEWGTGAAGYT
TRBD2 | 8 | TRBJ2-7 | TRBV6-6 | ASVAGEQY
. | 13 | TRBJ2-5 | TRBV5-1 | ASSGTGRGQETQY
. | 12 | TRBJ2-3 | TRBV6-1 | ASSDSEFTDTQY
. | 10 | TRBJ1-5 | TRBV5-6 | ASSFSGQPQH
. | 12 | TRBJ1-5 | TRBV28 | ASSFPQGNQPQH
. | 12 | TRBJ2-6 | TRBV29-1 | SVDDSSGANVLT
. | 13 | TRBJ2-5 | TRBV7-7 | ASSLGGRAQETQY
TRBD2 | 12 | TRBJ2-1 | TRBV6-1 | ASGRGLSYNEQF
. | 15 | TRBJ1-5 | TRBV7-8 | ASSRGVEVSSNQPQH
. | 13 | TRBJ1-1 | TRBV5-4 | ASSSALTVSTEAF
TRBD2 | 13 | TRBJ2-1 | TRBV6-6 | ASSLTSGSYNEQF
. | 11 | TRBJ1-5 | TRBV7-2 | ASSLVLDQPQH
TRBD1 | 13 | TRBJ2-2 | TRBV7-2 | ASSARQGGVGELF
TRBD1 | 13 | TRBJ2-4 | TRBV7-9 | ASRAGAGGKNIQY
TRBD1 | 13 | TRBJ2-1 | TRBV5-5 | ASSLEQGDLNEQF
TRBD2 | 15 | TRBJ2-7 | TRBV4-1 | ASSQDGTGGLSYEQY
. | 14 | TRBJ1-3 | TRBV9 | ASSVRGPNSGNTIY
. | 13 | TRBJ1-5 | TRBV5-5 | ASSLGEKSNQPQH
. | 15 | TRBJ2-5 | TRBV5-1 | ASSFQVGGGNEETQY
. | 13 | TRBJ2-2 | TRBV7-3 | ASSLSRDGTGELF
TRBD1 | 10 | TRBJ1-1 | TRBV2 | TMDRGEAEAF
TRBD2 | 16 | TRBJ2-3 | TRBV4-2 | ASSLPGLAGGPADTQY
TRBD1 | 11 | TRBJ1-2 | TRBV7-3 | ASTPGGGYGYT
. | 14 | TRBJ1-1 | TRBV9 | ASSPLRGGQVTEAF
. | 11 | TRBJ1-1 | TRBV19 | ASHRGLNTEAF
. | 12 | TRBJ1-5 | TRBV6-5 | ASRGGISNQPQH